A selection of T cell receptor beta chains follows, all from one sample in a study of T-cell reconstitution after alpha-beta-depleted transplantation in children. In TCRdb, the PCR reads were re-called with MiXCR into one record per CDR3 protein. The sample has more than 450,000 distinct CDR3 sequences; approximately 20% are singletons. The sequencing here drew on PBMCs from the stem cell graft donor, taken from the stem cell graft. Source of these receptors: a human donor who donated a stem cell graft to a child with acute lymphoblastic leukemia. CDR3s include the opening cysteine and the closing phenylalanine or tryptophan. Each record gives: J gene, V gene, clone size, D gene, CDR3 DNA, CDR3 protein. D genes are given only for firm matches. Clone sizes are given selectively: once, few, many, or a class where the clone is expanded.

>TRBJ1-1|TRBV5-5|many|TRBD1
TGTGCCAGCAGCTTGTCAACAGGGGCCCTCACTGAAGCTTTCTTT
CASSLSTGALTEAFF
>TRBJ2-3|TRBV29-1|-|-
TGCAGCGTTGACCCCTCCCGGGACTTGCTGGCAGATACGCAGTATTTT
CSVDPSRDLLADTQYF
>TRBJ2-4|TRBV5-1|few|TRBD1
TGCGCCAGCAGCTCGGGGACAGGGGTCAACATTCAGTACTTC
CASSSGTGVNIQYF
>TRBJ1-1|TRBV7-9|-|TRBD1
TGTGCCAGCTTAAGACAGGGGGAGATGAACACTGAAGCTTTCTTT
CASLRQGEMNTEAFF
>TRBJ2-2|TRBV12-3/TRBV12-4|few|-
TGTGCCAGCAGCCTTCAGTCCTACACCGGGGAGCTGTTTTTT
CASSLQSYTGELFF
>TRBJ2-7|TRBV6-1|few|TRBD2
TGTGCCAGCAGCCCCGGACTAGCGGGTGGGATTTACGAGCAGTACTTC
CASSPGLAGGIYEQYF
>TRBJ1-1|TRBV6-5|-|-
TGTGCCAGCACTTTATCCCCCGGGACATCCAACACTGAAGCTTTCTTT
CASTLSPGTSNTEAFF
>TRBJ2-2|TRBV7-3|few|-
TGTGCCAGCAGCACCGACGTAGGAGCCGGCAACGGGGAGCTGTTTTTT
CASSTDVGAGNGELFF
>TRBJ2-3|TRBV12-3/TRBV12-4|few|-
TGTGCCAGCAGTCCTGGTGCGGGATACCAGACAGATACGCAGTATTTT
CASSPGAGYQTDTQYF
>TRBJ2-6|TRBV24-1|-|TRBD1
TGTGCCACCAGTGATCCCGGCCGGGACAGGGGAACTGGGGCCAACGTCCTGACTTTC
CATSDPGRDRGTGANVLTF
>TRBJ1-2|TRBV7-9|many|TRBD1
TGTGCCAGCAGCCCAGGACAGGAGGGTGGCTACACCTTC
CASSPGQEGGYTF
>TRBJ1-4|TRBV15|many|-
TGTGCCACCAGCAGATTCCAGGGTGAAAAACTGTTTTTT
CATSRFQGEKLFF
>TRBJ2-3|TRBV7-8|-|TRBD1
TGTGCCACTGAAGGACAGGCCAGTACAGATACGCAGTATTTT
CATEGQASTDTQYF
>TRBJ2-5|TRBV7-9|-|-
TGTGCCAGCAGCTCCCCGGGGCGGGATGGGACCCAGTACTTC
CASSSPGRDGTQYF
>TRBJ2-7|TRBV2|once|-
TGTGCCAGCAGAGGGACTTTCTTCTCCTACGAGCAGTACTTC
CASRGTFFSYEQYF
>TRBJ2-6|TRBV12-3/TRBV12-4|-|-
TGTGCCAGCAGTCCCGGGACGGTGCTCTCTGGGGCCAACGTCCTGACTTTC
CASSPGTVLSGANVLTF
>TRBJ2-1|TRBV18|few|TRBD2
TGTGCCAGCTCCCAACTAGCGGGAGTGGAGAATGAGCAGTTCTTC
CASSQLAGVENEQFF
>TRBJ2-7|TRBV3-1|few|-
TGTGCCAGCAGTTCAAGGGTGGCAAGGAGTGGTTTGGACGAGCAGTACTTC
CASSSRVARSGLDEQYF
>TRBJ2-1|TRBV12-3/TRBV12-4|few|-
TGTGCCAGCAGTTCCTCTCGCACCGACAATGAGCAGTTCTTC
CASSSSRTDNEQFF
>TRBJ2-5|TRBV5-1|many|-
TGCGCCAGCAGCTTTTCACAGCAAGAGACCCAGTACTTC
CASSFSQQETQYF
>TRBJ1-1|TRBV15|-|-
TGTGCCACCAGCACCGTAGGGGGTGGTAAGGCTGAAGCTTTCTTT
CATSTVGGGKAEAFF
>TRBJ1-1|TRBV9|few|TRBD1
TGTGCCAGCAGCGTATCACAGGGGACGAACACTGAAGCTTTCTTT
CASSVSQGTNTEAFF
>TRBJ2-2|TRBV15|-|TRBD2
TGTGCCACCAGCAGAGTGGCTAGCGGGAGGCCCTACGCGGAGCTGTTTTTT
CATSRVASGRPYAELFF
>TRBJ2-1|TRBV6-6|-|-
TGTGCCAGCAGTACCCAGAATGAGCAGTTCTTC
CASSTQNEQFF